This note documents a single TCR beta chain sequence. Roughly 0.45 to 1 ug RNA was reverse transcribed with random hexamers. TCRdb redid the calling of the immunoSEQ multiplex PCR reads with MiXCR, one entry per CDR3 protein. Of tens of thousands of distinct CDR3 sequences in the sample, approximately 96% are singletons; the top ten hold 0.4% to 0.45%. The data were taken from a study of CD8 T cells in Susac syndrome. V was pared by 1 base and J by 5 bases, with 6 bases between. CDR1 and CDR2 (germline): SGHTA, FQGNSA. This CDR3 has 12 residues. This clonotype was sampled from a human donor with Susac syndrome. The genes are TRBV7-2 and TRBJ2-7; perhaps TRBD1 as D (5 bases). Sequenced input: CD8+ T cells from PBMCs. The CDR3 nucleotides read TGTGCCAGCAGCTTAGTGGGGCACGAGCAGTACTTC. Its protein is CASSLVGHEQYF. Supplemented by reference TRBV7-2 and TRBJ2-7, the full variable domain reads GAGVSQSPSNKVTEKGKDVELRCDPISGHTALYWYRQSLGQGLEFLIYFQGNSAPDKSGLPSDRFSAERTGGSVSTLTIQRTQQEDSAVYLCASSLVGHEQYFGPGTRLTVT.